This T cell receptor beta chain was captured in a study of Ad26.COV2.S vaccination and SARS-CoV-2 variants. Data came from immunoSEQ multiplex PCR; TCRdb stores just in-frame clones and leaves some out. The sample consists of hundreds of thousands of clones, around 90% of them appearing once. The length of the CDR3 is 14 residues. V shed 2 bases and J shed 5 bases, with 10 bases lying between them. Germline V gene data show CDR1 as MDHEN and CDR2 as SYDVKM. The source of this sequence is a human donor who had recovered from COVID-19. The starting material was peripheral blood, obtained after recovery from COVID-19. The rearrangement joins TRBV28 to TRBJ1-5, with D unresolved. The DNA of the CDR3 is TGTGCCAGCAGTTTAATGGCGAGGCATCAGCCCCAGCATTTT. Translating it yields CASSLMARHQPQHF.